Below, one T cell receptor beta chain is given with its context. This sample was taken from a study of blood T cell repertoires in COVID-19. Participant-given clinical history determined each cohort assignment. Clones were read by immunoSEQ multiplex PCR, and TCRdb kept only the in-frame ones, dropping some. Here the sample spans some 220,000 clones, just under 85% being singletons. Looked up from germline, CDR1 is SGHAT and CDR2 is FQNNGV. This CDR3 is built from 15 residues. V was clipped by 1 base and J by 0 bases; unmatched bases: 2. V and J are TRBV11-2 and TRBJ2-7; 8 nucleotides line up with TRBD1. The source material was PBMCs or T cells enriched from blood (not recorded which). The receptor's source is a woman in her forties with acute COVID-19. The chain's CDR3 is CASSLGTGYSYEQYF. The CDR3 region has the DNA TGTGCCAGCAGCTTAGGGACAGGGTACTCCTACGAGCAGTACTTC. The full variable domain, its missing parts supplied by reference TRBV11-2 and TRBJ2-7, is EAGVAQSPRYKIIEKRQSVAFWCNPISGHATLYWYQQILGQGPKLLIQFQNNGVVDDSQLPKDRFSAERLKGVDSTLKIQPAKLEDSAVYLCASSLGTGYSYEQYFGPGTRLTVT.